One and the same sample provided the 14 T cell receptor beta chains below, sequenced in a study of CD8+CD57+ T cells in acquired aplastic anemia. The template for TCR beta VDJ and CDR3 sequence profiling was genomic DNA. In TCRdb, the reads were re-called with MiXCR into one record per CDR3 protein. The sample carries 150,000 to 180,000 distinct CDR3 sequences, about 48% recorded once. CD8+CD57+ cell expansion had been shown by flow cytometry in patients chosen for sequencing. Source material: sorted CD4+, CD8+, or CD8+CD57+ T cells (not recorded which) from PBMCs. The origin of the receptors is a human donor with aplastic anemia.

The chain couples TRBV6-4 to TRBJ2-1, with 9 bases aligning to TRBD2. Germline assignment: CDR1 MRHNA and CDR2 SNTAGT. The junction had 3 bases not matched to a gene; V was cut back by 3 bases and J by 6 bases. This CDR3 has 14 amino acids. DNA for the CDR3: TGTGCCAGCAGTGAAGGCGGGGGGGTCAATGAGCAGTTCTTC. As protein: CASSEGGGVNEQFF.

The rearrangement joins TRBV9 to TRBJ1-2; D not certain. V lost 4 bases, J lost 2 bases, and 6 bases lay in between. Germline assignment: CDR1 SGDLS and CDR2 YYNGEE. The CDR3 runs to 12 residues. For the CDR3, the DNA is TGTGCCAGCAGCTCTCAGAACTATGGCTACACCTTC. Its translation: CASSSQNYGYTF.

This clonotype was counted ten times or more. The V call is TRBV5-1, the J call TRBJ2-3, with a possible D match to TRBD1 (5 bases). Germline values: CDR1 SGHRS, CDR2 YFSETQ. V was trimmed by 3 bases and J by 5 bases, leaving 7 bases between them. The CDR3 loop spans 12 amino acids. The CDR3 DNA is TGCGCCAGCAGCTCAAGGGGAGATACGCAGTATTTT. It is translated as CASSSRGDTQYF. The full variable domain, in which reference TRBV5-1 and TRBJ2-3 provide the parts outside the CDR3, is KAGVTQTPRYLIKTRGQQVTLSCSPISGHRSVSWYQQTPGQGLQFLFEYFSETQRNKGNFPGRFSGRQFSNSRSEMNVSTLELGDSALYLCASSSRGDTQYFGPGTRLTVL.

V usage is TRBV2 and J usage is TRBJ1-5, with TRBD1 identical over 7 bases. V trimming: 6 bases; J trimming: 0 bases; junction bases outside the gene matches: 5. Germline values: CDR1 SNHLY, CDR2 FYNNEI. The length of the CDR3 is 15 residues. The CDR3 is CASRGGDSSNQPQHF. CDR3 nucleotide sequence: TGTGCCAGCAGGGGGGGGGACAGTAGCAATCAGCCCCAGCATTTT.

This clonotype came up many times. The rearrangement joins TRBV12-3 or TRBV12-4 to TRBJ1-5; D is unresolved. This CDR3 spans 15 amino acids. Trimming took 6 bases from V and 2 from J, leaving 14 bases between them. CDR3 nucleotides: TGTGCCAGCAGCCCAGGAAATCGGGGCAATCAGCCCCAGCATTTT. Translation: CASSPGNRGNQPQHF.

The gene calls are TRBV20-1 and TRBJ2-3, with D possibly being TRBD2 (5 bases). Between the trimmed V and J ends, which lost 7 bases and 6 bases, there was a span of 11 bases. Germline CDR1 and CDR2: DFQATT and SNEGSKA (reference sequence). This CDR3 has 11 amino acids. This CDR3 is CSVEGEDTQYF. The CDR3 DNA is TGCAGTGTCGAGGGAGAGGATACGCAGTATTTT.

J is TRBJ2-7 and V is TRBV2; a possible D gene is TRBD2 (7 bases). The length of the CDR3 is 12 residues. The germline V gene encodes CDR1 SNHLY and CDR2 FYNNEI. Deletions cut 6 bases from V and 4 bases from J, with 10 bases between. Here the CDR3 DNA reads TGTGCCAGCAGGGGAGGGGGATACGAGCAGTACTTC. This translates into CASRGGGYEQYF.

The table lists this clonotype with a count of one. The rearrangement joins TRBV29-1 to TRBJ1-4, with no clear D. This CDR3 region has 12 residues. Deletions cut 4 bases from V and 13 bases from J, with 16 bases between. The V gene's germline CDR1 is SQVTM and CDR2 ANQGSEA. CDR3 DNA: TGCAGCGTTGGAGGTGAAGAGTGGGGACTGTTTTTT. This sequence encodes CSVGGEEWGLFF.

The chain employs TRBV9 and TRBJ1-6; D may be TRBD1 (6 bases). V lost 0 bases to trimming and J lost 6 bases, with 10 bases between them. This CDR3 has 15 amino acids. The germline gives CDR1 SGDLS, CDR2 YYNGEE. CDR3 amino acids: CASSVGTAVNSPLHF. The CDR3 region has the DNA TGTGCCAGCAGCGTAGGGACAGCCGTTAATTCACCCCTCCACTTT.

This clonotype has more than one count but fewer than ten. The chain couples TRBV6-4 to TRBJ1-2; 7 bases fit TRBD1. Trimming cost V 0 bases and J 6 bases; bases outside gene matches: 4. Germline V lookup: CDR1 MRHNA, CDR2 SNTAGT. The CDR3 sequence is 14 residues long. CDR3 DNA sequence: TGTGCCAGCAGTGACTCAGAGGGGGCAAATGGCTACACCTTC. It is translated as CASSDSEGANGYTF.

Written as DNA, the CDR3 is TGTGCCAGCAGCCCCCGGCGGGAGAGGACTGAAGCTTTCTTT. As protein: CASSPRRERTEAFF. V is TRBV7-9 and J is TRBJ1-1; D uncertain. The CDR3 sequence is 14 residues long. Per the germline V gene, CDR1 is SEHNR and CDR2 is FQNEAQ (reference sequence). Trimming shortened V by 5 bases and J by 5 bases, and 15 bases separated the two germline ends.

This clonotype was picked up a small number of times. This rearrangement joins TRBV6-5 to TRBJ2-2; D is unclear. The ends were cut back, 2 bases at V and 3 bases at J, with 4 bases in the middle. From germline, CDR1 is MNHEY and CDR2 SVGAGI. The CDR3 contains 13 residues. The CDR3 bases are TGTGCCAGCAGTTACCGGGACACCGGGGAGCTGTTTTTT. Translated: CASSYRDTGELFF.

The sample holds one count of this clonotype. A read error may be the cause here, since a much bigger clone is one base away. The CDR3 does not close with the conserved phenylalanine or tryptophan, likely indicating a read error. The gene calls are TRBV6-5 and TRBJ1-2; D is perhaps TRBD1 (5 bases). The CDR3 loop spans 15 amino acids. V lost 4 bases and J 3 bases, leaving 15 bases between the germline ends. CDR1 and CDR2 from the germline V gene are MNHEY and SVGAGI. The CDR3 loop reads CASSSLRDGDYGYTS. The CDR3, as DNA: TGTGCCAGCAGTTCCCTCCGGGACGGAGACTATGGCTACACCTCC.

The table lists this clonotype with many counts. V is TRBV6-4 and J is TRBJ1-5; TRBD1 matches at 7 bases. From germline, CDR1 is MRHNA and CDR2 SNTAGT. The CDR3 length is 14 residues. Trimming took 3 bases from V and 2 from J; bases not matched to a gene: 1. CDR3 sequence reads: CASSEGTGNQPQHF. The CDR3 region has the DNA TGTGCCAGCAGTGAGGGGACAGGCAATCAGCCCCAGCATTTT.